One and the same sample provided the 18 T cell receptor beta chains below, sequenced in a study of early T cells in non-severe SARS-CoV-2 infection. TCRdb re-called the 5' RACE reads through MiXCR, storing one row per CDR3 protein. The data show some 76,000 distinct CDR3 sequences, approximately 13% seen once. Source material: whole blood. The receptors come from an adult who was a healthcare worker with PCR-confirmed SARS-CoV-2 infection or an uninfected control (not recorded which).

For the CDR3, the DNA is TGTGCCAGCAGTTTATTTCGGGGCGCAGGCAATCAGCCCCAGCATTTT. It specifies CASSLFRGAGNQPQHF. The chain combines TRBV28 with TRBJ1-5, with D possibly TRBD1 on 5 matching bases. Germline CDR1 reads MDHEN; CDR2 reads SYDVKM. The CDR3 loop spans 16 amino acids. Trimming removed 1 base from V and 2 bases from J, with 12 bases in between.

This clonotype was detected a few times. V is TRBV19 and J is TRBJ2-2; D possibly corresponds to TRBD1 (6 bases). From germline, CDR1 is LNHDA and CDR2 SQIVND (reference sequence). The V end was cut by 9 bases, the J end by 0 bases, with 14 bases between. This CDR3 region has 15 residues. CDR3 nucleotide sequence: TGTGCCAGCAAGCCAGGGGCCTCGAACACCGGGGAGCTGTTTTTT. Encoded protein: CASKPGASNTGELFF. Supplemented by reference TRBV19 and TRBJ2-2, the full variable domain reads DGGITQSPKYLFRKEGQNVTLSCEQNLNHDAMYWYRQDPGQGLRLIYYSQIVNDFQKGDIAEGYSVSREKKESFPLTVTSAQKNPTAFYLCASKPGASNTGELFFGEGSRLTVL.

The sample holds a few counts of this clonotype. The gene calls are TRBV5-1 and TRBJ2-3; 15 bases are shared with TRBD2. CDR1 and CDR2 from the germline V gene are SGHRS and YFSETQ. The CDR3 loop spans 17 amino acids. J was trimmed by 4 bases and V by 4 bases; bases with no gene match: 7. The CDR3 here is CASSLRTSGGASDTQYF. The CDR3, as DNA: TGCGCCAGCAGCCTTCGGACTAGCGGGGGGGCCTCAGATACGCAGTATTTT.

The chain has TRBV27 and TRBJ2-5; no reliable D call. CDR3 size: 13 residues. V was pared by 5 bases and J by 5 bases, with 12 bases between. Per germline, CDR1 MNHEY and CDR2 SMNVEV (reference sequence). CDR3 nucleotide sequence: TGTGCCAGCAGTCCAAGTACCGGGGAGACCCAGTACTTC. Encoded protein: CASSPSTGETQYF.

In this sample, this clonotype turned up a few times. The chain is built from TRBV3-1 and TRBJ1-4; TRBD1 might be the D (5 bases). V lost 2 bases to trimming and J lost 11 bases, with 15 bases between them. The germline V gene encodes CDR1 LGHDT and CDR2 YNNKEL (reference sequence). This CDR3 has 14 amino acids. The CDR3 loop is CASSQRDRGGKLFF. The CDR3 DNA sequence: TGTGCCAGCAGCCAAAGAGACCGCGGGGGGAAACTGTTTTTT. Variable domain in full (rest from reference TRBV3-1 and TRBJ1-4): DTAVSQTPKYLVTQMGNDKSIKCEQNLGHDTMYWYKQDSKKFLKIMFSYNNKELIINETVPNRFSPKSPDKAHLNLHINSLELGDSAVYFCASSQRDRGGKLFFGSGTQLSVL.

The J gene is TRBJ2-5, the V gene TRBV7-3; weak D call: TRBD2 (6 bases). The V end was cut by 1 base, the J end by 4 bases, with 10 bases between. CDR1 SGHTA and CDR2 FQGTGA come from the germline V gene. This CDR3 spans 14 amino acids. DNA of the CDR3: TGTGCCAGCAGCTTAAGCGGGGCTCGAGAGACCCAGTACTTC. It yields the protein CASSLSGARETQYF.

In its sample, this clonotype was seen a few times. The CDR3 DNA reads TGTGCCAGCAGTACCTCACAGGGGGCGGCTTTCTTT. This sequence encodes CASSTSQGAAFF. V usage is TRBV28 and J usage is TRBJ1-1; 9 bases line up with TRBD1. The CDR3 loop spans 12 amino acids. From germline, CDR1 is MDHEN and CDR2 SYDVKM. The J segment lost 11 bases and the V segment lost 5 bases, leaving 6 bases of the junction unmatched.

V is TRBV9 and J is TRBJ2-1; D is perhaps TRBD2 (5 bases). The V end lost 4 bases, the J end lost 6 bases, and 14 bases lay between the germline ends. The CDR3 length is 14 residues. Germline CDR1 SGDLS, CDR2 YYNGEE. The CDR3 nucleotides are TGTGCCAGCAGCCCTCATCTACTAGTCAATGAGCAGTTCTTC. Translated, it gives CASSPHLLVNEQFF. Looking up the rest from reference TRBV9 and TRBJ2-1 gives the full variable domain: DSGVTQTPKHLITATGQRVTLRCSPRSGDLSVYWYQQSLDQGLQFLIQYYNGEERAKGNILERFSAQQFPDLHSELNLSSLELGDSALYFCASSPHLLVNEQFFGPGTRLTVL.

This clonotype was found a few times. The chain combines TRBV6-6 with TRBJ2-7; no clear D gene. V lost 8 bases and J 2 bases, leaving 7 bases between the germline ends. The CDR3 has 11 residues. Germline CDR1 reads MNHNY; CDR2 reads SVGAGI (reference sequence). The CDR3 nucleotides are TGTGCCAGCGGCGGCACCTACGAGCAGTACTTC. It encodes CASGGTYEQYF.

This clonotype was counted a few times. The chain joins TRBV28 to TRBJ2-1, with 10 nucleotides matching TRBD2. CDR3 length equals 15 residues. The V and J ends lost 6 bases and 3 bases, in that order; junction bases with no gene match: 5. The germline CDR1 and CDR2 sequences are MDHEN and SYDVKM. CDR3 sequence reads: CASSPAGGLYNEQFF. In nucleotides, the CDR3 is TGTGCCAGCAGCCCAGCGGGGGGGCTCTACAATGAGCAGTTCTTC.

This sequence joins TRBV29-1 and TRBJ1-2, with unresolved D. Between the trimmed V and J ends, which lost 4 bases and 0 bases, there was a span of 9 bases. CDR3 length: 13 amino acids. CDR1 SQVTM and CDR2 ANQGSEA come from the germline V gene. CDR3 loop: CSVARSPNYGYTF. CDR3 bases: TGCAGCGTTGCCAGAAGCCCTAACTATGGCTACACCTTC.

This clonotype has more than one count but fewer than ten. This chain joins TRBV28 and TRBJ1-2, with D maybe TRBD1 (6 bases). The V gene's germline CDR1 is MDHEN and CDR2 SYDVKM. With 8 bases removed from V and 3 bases from J, the gap between germline ends came to 13 bases. The CDR3 spans 13 residues. Written as DNA, the CDR3 is TGTGCCAGCTTCATACAGGGAGACTATGGCTACACCTTC. This gives the protein CASFIQGDYGYTF.

This chain connects TRBV7-9 to TRBJ2-2; the match to TRBD1 covers 7 bases. Germline trimming cut 2 bases from V and 0 bases from J; bases unmatched to any gene: 0. In germline, CDR1 is SEHNR, CDR2 FQNEAQ (reference sequence). This CDR3 contains 15 residues. The CDR3 DNA follows: TGTGCCAGCAGCTTAAGGGGGCCGAACACCGGGGAGCTGTTTTTT. This translates into CASSLRGPNTGELFF.

The chain couples TRBV7-2 to TRBJ2-3; TRBD1 matches 8 bases. V lost 4 bases and J lost 4; bases outside the gene matches: 7. Germline CDR1 is SGHTA and CDR2 is FQGNSA. This CDR3 has 15 amino acids. The CDR3 region has the DNA TGTGCCAGCAGCTCGGGACAGGCGAGGGCAGATACGCAGTATTTT. Protein sequence: CASSSGQARADTQYF.

The J gene is TRBJ2-5, the V gene TRBV28, with 10 positions matching TRBD2. Losses at the gene ends were 5 bases for V and 1 base for J; bases not matched to a gene: 10. This CDR3 is built from 17 residues. CDR1 is MDHEN and CDR2 is SYDVKM in the germline V gene. This CDR3 is CASSVPSGGYTQETQYF. The CDR3 DNA is TGTGCCAGCAGTGTGCCTAGCGGGGGTTACACCCAAGAGACCCAGTACTTC.

This clonotype was seen repeatedly, ten times or more. The chain is built from TRBV4-2 and TRBJ2-7; D is perhaps TRBD1 or TRBD2 (6 bases each). The germline V and J ends were trimmed by 0 bases and 0 bases, with 9 bases remaining between them. CDR1 and CDR2 from the germline V gene are LGHNA and YNFKEQ. The CDR3 covers 15 residues. The CDR3 reads CASSQEEGVSYEQYF. Here the CDR3 DNA reads TGTGCCAGCAGCCAAGAGGAGGGGGTCTCCTACGAGCAGTACTTC.

V is TRBV5-1 and J is TRBJ2-3; no firm D call. Per the germline V gene, CDR1 is SGHRS and CDR2 is YFSETQ. V lost 2 bases, J lost 0 bases, and 7 bases lay in between. This CDR3 region has 14 residues. The CDR3 DNA sequence: TGCGCCAGCAGCTTACAGCCGAGCACAGATACGCAGTATTTT. Protein sequence: CASSLQPSTDTQYF.

This clonotype has more than one count but fewer than ten. This sequence joins TRBV29-1 and TRBJ1-1; D perhaps matches TRBD1 (5 bases). CDR3 size: 14 residues. Trimming removed 7 bases from V and 4 bases from J, with 19 bases in between. Germline-derived CDR1 and CDR2 are SQVTM and ANQGSEA. The CDR3 coding sequence is TGCAGCGCCTTCCGGACCCAAAGGGGCACTGAAGCTTTCTTT. This codes for CSAFRTQRGTEAFF.